A single sample gave rise to the 22 T cell receptor beta chains below, sequenced in a study of cytomegalovirus exposure and HLA in healthy donors (dated by TCRdb to the late 2010s). Library prep was done by the immunoSEQ multiplex PCR assay. For the multiplex PCR, a mixture combining 60 forward primers for TCR Vbeta segments and 13 reverse primers for TCR Jbeta segments was used. Drawn from immuneACCESS, this table holds only the in-frame rearrangements with V and J called that TCRdb kept. Clones are partly lost; checked studies trace under half to an unresolved V gene and leave the rest unexplained. The sample yields some 95,000 clones; about four fifths were counted once. About 7.9% of the sample lies in the top ten. The specimen was PBMCs. The receptors were sampled from a man younger than 40 in good health and CMV-seronegative.

The J gene is TRBJ2-5, the V gene TRBV7-2; 7 nucleotides agree with TRBD1. Germline trimming cut 4 bases from V and 5 bases from J; bases unmatched to any gene: 7. This CDR3 has 14 amino acids. Germline lookup yields CDR1 SGHTA and CDR2 FQGNSA. The CDR3, as DNA: TGTGCCAGCAGCTACCCGGGACAGCCGGAGACCCAGTACTTC. Translated: CASSYPGQPETQYF.

The chain recombines TRBV29-1 with TRBJ2-1, with 8 positions matching TRBD2. Germline assignment: CDR1 SQVTM and CDR2 ANQGSEA. The CDR3 extends over 14 amino acids. The ends lost 3 bases at V and 4 bases at J; junction bases unmatched: 5. Written as DNA, the CDR3 is TGCAGCGTTGACACTAGCGGAAAATACAATGAGCAGTTCTTC. Translating it yields CSVDTSGKYNEQFF.

The table lists this clone with a count of one. The V call is TRBV5-5, the J call TRBJ1-6; 8 bases are a match to TRBD1. CDR3 length: 14 residues. In germline, CDR1 is SGHKS, CDR2 YYEKEE (reference sequence). V lost 3 bases, J lost 10 bases, and 6 bases stayed unmatched. CDR3 loop: CASSYGQGGSPLHF. The CDR3 DNA sequence: TGTGCCAGCAGCTACGGACAGGGTGGATCACCCCTCCACTTT.

The rearrangement joins TRBV27 to TRBJ1-1; tentative D call: TRBD1 (6 bases). The V and J ends lost 5 bases and 0 bases respectively, with 7 bases between them. Germline CDR1 is MNHEY and CDR2 is SMNVEV (reference sequence). The CDR3 consists of 13 residues. In DNA, the CDR3 is TGTGCCAGCAGTGGGACACTGAACACTGAAGCTTTCTTT. This gives the protein CASSGTLNTEAFF.

The CDR3 nucleotides read TGCGCCAGCAGCCCAAGCGGGAATTACAATGAGCAGTTCTTC. This codes for CASSPSGNYNEQFF. J is TRBJ2-1 and V is TRBV5-1; 7 positions match TRBD2. With 4 bases clipped from V and 4 bases from J, the junction kept 5 bases outside the gene matches. This CDR3 is 14 amino acids long. CDR1 is SGHRS and CDR2 is YFSETQ in the germline V gene.

In this sample, this clone turned up a few times. This chain joins TRBV7-8 and TRBJ1-3; maybe TRBD1 (6 bases). V dropped 3 bases and J dropped 0 bases, with 9 bases sitting between them. The CDR3 loop spans 15 amino acids. CDR1 is SGHVS, CDR2 FQNEAQ, per germline. Here the CDR3 reads CASSFRDNSGNTIYF. CDR3 coding DNA: TGTGCCAGCAGCTTCCGGGACAACTCTGGAAACACCATATATTTT.

The V and J genes are TRBV7-2 and TRBJ1-2; tentatively, D is TRBD1 (5 bases). The CDR3 is 15 residues long. In germline, CDR1 is SGHTA, CDR2 FQGNSA. Between the trimmed V and J ends, which lost 1 base and 4 bases, there was a span of 13 bases. In DNA form, the CDR3 reads TGTGCCAGCAGCTTAGAGAGGCAGGGAATCTATGGCTACACCTTC. Encoded protein: CASSLERQGIYGYTF.

This chain uses TRBV28 with TRBJ1-5; TRBD1 might be the D (5 bases). This CDR3 has 12 amino acids. Germline V CDR1 and CDR2: MDHEN, SYDVKM. Trimming took 8 bases from V and 4 from J, leaving 9 bases between them. CDR3 in DNA: TGTGCCAGCCGACAGCTGAATCAGCCCCAGCATTTT. Its protein product is CASRQLNQPQHF.

V usage is TRBV5-1 and J usage is TRBJ2-7, with a tentative D call TRBD2 (7 bases). The germline gives CDR1 SGHRS, CDR2 YFSETQ. V lost 0 bases to trimming and J lost 4 bases, with 23 bases between them. There are 18 residues in the CDR3. DNA of the CDR3: TGCGCCAGCAGCTTGGGAGGCGGGAGCCCACGGGGGCAATACGAGCAGTACTTC. Its protein is CASSLGGGSPRGQYEQYF.

The chain carries TRBV30 and TRBJ1-2; 8 bases are a match to TRBD1. CDR1 GTSNPN and CDR2 SVGIG come from the germline V gene (reference sequence). Trimming took 5 bases from V and 5 from J; bases not matched to a gene: 10. The CDR3 has 14 amino acids. The DNA for the CDR3 is TGTGCCTGGCTGGACAGGGCGGGCCTTTATGGCTACACCTTC. The encoded protein is CAWLDRAGLYGYTF. Looking up the rest from reference TRBV30 and TRBJ1-2 gives the full variable domain: SQTIHQWPATLVQPVGSPLSLECTVEGTSNPNLYWYRQAAGRGLQLLFYSVGIGQISSEVPQNLSASRPQDRQFILSSKKLLLSDSGFYLCAWLDRAGLYGYTFGSGTRLTVV.

This chain uses TRBV6-5 with TRBJ2-7; no clear D gene. Germline CDR1 and CDR2: MNHEY and SVGAGI. This CDR3 is 15 amino acids long. V shed 1 base and J shed 0 bases, with 10 bases lying between them. CDR3 in amino acids: CASSYFSGSSYEQYF. The CDR3 nucleotides are TGTGCCAGCAGTTACTTCTCGGGTAGCTCCTACGAGCAGTACTTC.

This clone was recorded a few times. This chain links TRBV6-1 with TRBJ1-1; TRBD1 aligns across 7 bases. V gave up 5 bases and J gave up 4 bases; unmatched junction bases: 10. This CDR3 spans 15 amino acids. CDR1 and CDR2 (germline): MNHNS, SASEGT. CDR3 sequence reads: CASSQRQGLATEAFF. CDR3 bases: TGTGCCAGCAGTCAGAGACAGGGTTTAGCCACTGAAGCTTTCTTT.

This clone has just a few counts. This chain links TRBV11-3 with TRBJ2-1; D not certain. Trimming stripped 4 bases from V and 7 bases from J, with 8 bases between. CDR1 and CDR2 from the germline V gene are SGHNT and YENEEA. The CDR3 has 12 residues. The CDR3 DNA is TGTGCCAGCAGCTCGATAGCTAATGAGCAGTTCTTC. Its translation: CASSSIANEQFF.

The J gene is TRBJ2-3, the V gene TRBV7-2; maybe TRBD2 (5 bases). The CDR3 runs to 13 residues. Germline V gene data show CDR1 as SGHTA and CDR2 as FQGNSA. Trimming removed 3 bases from V and 6 bases from J, with 10 bases in between. Here the CDR3 reads CASSLGVWDTQYF. CDR3 coding DNA: TGTGCCAGCAGCTTGGGAGTTTGGGATACGCAGTATTTT.

The chain couples TRBV27 to TRBJ2-7, with D uncertain. Trimming removed 8 bases at V and 3 bases at J, with 2 bases between. The CDR3 length is 9 residues. Germline V gene lookup returns CDR1 MNHEY and CDR2 SMNVEV (reference sequence). The CDR3 DNA reads TGTGCCAGCCTCTACGAGCAGTACTTC. It translates to CASLYEQYF.

The CDR3: CASSIGGSGGANVLTF. DNA for the CDR3: TGTGCCAGTAGTATAGGAGGGAGTGGTGGGGCCAACGTCCTGACTTTC. The gene calls are TRBV19 and TRBJ2-6; tentatively, D is TRBD2 (5 bases). Germline V lookup: CDR1 LNHDA, CDR2 SQIVND (reference sequence). Trimming shortened V by 1 base and J by 3 bases, and 10 bases separated the two germline ends. The CDR3 is 16 amino acids.

CDR3 region: CASSLKTWLAPMDEQFF. In DNA, the CDR3 is TGTGCCAGCAGCTTAAAAACGTGGCTAGCCCCCATGGATGAGCAGTTCTTC. The chain combines TRBV7-9 with TRBJ2-1, with D maybe TRBD2 (5 bases). Deletions cut 2 bases from V and 8 bases from J, with 22 bases between. The CDR3 length is 17 residues. Germline V gene lookup returns CDR1 SEHNR and CDR2 FQNEAQ (reference sequence).

The chain has TRBV27 and TRBJ2-1; D not resolved. The length of the CDR3 is 13 residues. Germline loops: CDR1 MNHEY, CDR2 SMNVEV (reference sequence). Trimming removed 5 bases from V and 14 bases from J, with 19 bases in between. The CDR3 here is CASSTSWAPDKFF. CDR3 DNA: TGTGCCAGCAGTACGTCCTGGGCACCCGATAAGTTCTTC.

Only a few counts were recorded for this clone. The chain combines TRBV30 with TRBJ2-6; possibly TRBD2 for D (6 bases). This CDR3 has 15 residues. CDR1 and CDR2 from the germline V gene are GTSNPN and SVGIG (reference sequence). Between the trimmed V and J ends, which lost 0 bases and 2 bases, there was a span of 8 bases. The DNA of the CDR3 is TGTGCCTGGAGTGTAGGGGAGGCTGGGGCCAACGTCCTGACTTTC. Protein product: CAWSVGEAGANVLTF.

This chain connects TRBV15 to TRBJ2-1; 8 nucleotides line up with TRBD2. Germline loops: CDR1 LNHNV, CDR2 YYDKDF (reference sequence). J gave up 6 bases and V 0 bases, and 4 bases lay outside the gene matches. This CDR3 has 15 amino acids. The CDR3: CATSRDAGGSNEQFF. CDR3 DNA sequence: TGTGCCACCAGCAGAGATGCGGGGGGATCCAATGAGCAGTTCTTC.

The count of this clone is one. The rearrangement joins TRBV2 to TRBJ1-2; perhaps TRBD1 as D (6 bases). The germline gives CDR1 SNHLY, CDR2 FYNNEI. Trimming removed 4 bases at V and 7 bases at J, with 13 bases between. CDR3 length equals 13 residues. CDR3 sequence reads: CASSVSTGSGYTF. The CDR3 region has the DNA TGTGCCAGCAGTGTATCCACAGGGTCTGGCTACACCTTC. The full variable domain, rest sourced from reference TRBV2 and TRBJ1-2, is EPEVTQTPSHQVTQMGQEVILRCVPISNHLYFYWYRQILGQKVEFLVSFYNNEISEKSEIFDDQFSVERPDGSNFTLKIRSTKLEDSAMYFCASSVSTGSGYTFGSGTRLTVV.

This chain uses TRBV5-1 with TRBJ2-3; 13 bases match TRBD2. The J segment lost 2 bases and the V segment lost 3 bases, leaving 3 bases of the junction unmatched. Germline assignment: CDR1 SGHRS and CDR2 YFSETQ. The CDR3 consists of 16 residues. The CDR3 protein is CASSWTSGSPTDTQYF. CDR3 bases: TGCGCCAGCAGCTGGACTAGCGGGAGCCCCACAGATACGCAGTATTTT.